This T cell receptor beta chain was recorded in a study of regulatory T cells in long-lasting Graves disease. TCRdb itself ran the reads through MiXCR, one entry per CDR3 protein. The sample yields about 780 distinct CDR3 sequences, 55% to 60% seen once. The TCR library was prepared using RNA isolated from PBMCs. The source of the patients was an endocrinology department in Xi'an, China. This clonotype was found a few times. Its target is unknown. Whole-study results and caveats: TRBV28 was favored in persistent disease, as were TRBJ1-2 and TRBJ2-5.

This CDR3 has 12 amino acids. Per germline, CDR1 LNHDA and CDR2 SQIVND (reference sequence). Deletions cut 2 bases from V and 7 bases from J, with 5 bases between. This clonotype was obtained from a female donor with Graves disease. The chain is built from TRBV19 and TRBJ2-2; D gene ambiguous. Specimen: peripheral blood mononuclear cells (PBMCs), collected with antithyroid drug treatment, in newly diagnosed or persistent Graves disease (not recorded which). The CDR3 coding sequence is TGTGCCAGTAGTATACCCGACGGGGAGCTGTTTTTT. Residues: CASSIPDGELFF.